This T cell receptor beta chain was recovered during a study of blood T cell repertoires in COVID-19. As for the study in general: Material from acute and convalescent COVID-19 was sourced from the United States, Italy and Spain. Sample material is recorded as cDNA or gDNA derived from T cells, B-cell-depleted T cells, or PBMCs.

Seattle researchers signed up patients amid active infection and tracked them longitudinally. The CDR3 is made up of 11 amino acids. Trimming took off 7 bases at V and 1 base at J, with 5 bases between the two ends. CDR1 is MNHEY and CDR2 is SVGAGI in the germline V gene. Authors' processing steps: Scientists estimated how many nucleated cells there were by amplifying reference gene primers. The table came from immunoSEQ multiplex PCR; TCRdb's copy has only in-frame clones and leaves some out. V and J calls and clone size are as listed in that table; D and trimming were resolved from the DNA. The data hold 200,000 to 300,000 clones, with around 86% observed a single time.

This chain joins TRBV6-5 and TRBJ2-7; D is unresolved. This TCR derives from a woman aged 55-69 years with COVID-19, enrolled during active disease. The sequencing input was peripheral blood. The CDR3: CASTNSYEQYF. DNA of the CDR3: TGTGCCAGCACCAATTCCTACGAGCAGTACTTC.